The 20 T cell receptor beta chains given below trace back to one sample, sequenced in a study of T cell repertoires in cytomegalovirus infection. TCRdb passed the reads through MiXCR, listing each CDR3 protein once. Among 400,000 to 550,000 distinct CDR3 sequences, about 11% were seen once, and the ten largest hold 10%. Input material: PBMCs. These receptors originate from a human donor in good health (CMV status not recorded). Some clones in this sample may be carry-over from other donors' samples.

The CDR3 protein is CASSLGQPQVYVLTF. CDR3 DNA: TGTGCCAGTAGTCTCGGACAGCCCCAAGTATACGTCCTGACTTTC. The chain carries TRBV19 and TRBJ2-6, with D possibly matching TRBD1 (6 bases). This CDR3 has 15 residues. V was cut by 5 bases and J by 11 bases, with 19 bases left in between. Germline V CDR1 and CDR2: LNHDA, SQIVND (reference sequence).

Ten or more counts support this clonotype. This chain connects TRBV7-2 to TRBJ2-1; either TRBD1 or TRBD2 may supply D (5 bases each). The CDR3 consists of 12 residues. The germline V and J ends were trimmed by 6 bases and 10 bases, with 13 bases remaining between them. Germline V gene data show CDR1 as SGHTA and CDR2 as FQGNSA. CDR3: CASRPPGREQFF. In nucleotides, the CDR3 is TGTGCCAGCAGGCCCCCGGGACGCGAGCAGTTCTTC.

This clonotype has a count of ten or more. This chain uses TRBV7-2 with TRBJ2-3; 10 bases map to TRBD2. V trimming: 0 bases; J trimming: 2 bases; junction bases outside the gene matches: 2. Germline V lookup: CDR1 SGHTA, CDR2 FQGNSA. The CDR3 loop spans 16 amino acids. As DNA, the CDR3 is TGTGCCAGCAGCTTAGCGCTAGCGGGAGCCACAGATACGCAGTATTTT. The encoded protein is CASSLALAGATDTQYF.

The sample holds many counts of this clonotype. V is TRBV7-9 and J is TRBJ2-2; D possibly uses TRBD1 or TRBD2 (5 bases each). There are 14 residues in the CDR3. Trimming left V 2 bases short and J 4 bases short, with 8 bases between. The germline V gene has CDR1 SEHNR and CDR2 FQNEAQ (reference sequence). CDR3 loop: CASSLKGTTGELFF. The CDR3 DNA follows: TGTGCCAGCAGCTTAAAAGGGACCACCGGGGAGCTGTTTTTT.

This clonotype was counted many times. The V and J genes are TRBV10-3 and TRBJ2-3; D uncertain. CDR3 length: 15 amino acids. Germline CDR1 is ENHRY and CDR2 is SYGVKD. V lost 5 bases, J lost 0 bases, and 12 bases lay in between. The CDR3 protein is CAISSTAASTDTQYF. In DNA form, the CDR3 reads TGTGCCATCAGTTCGACCGCTGCTAGCACAGATACGCAGTATTTT.

This clonotype came up a few times. V usage is TRBV5-1 and J usage is TRBJ2-3; 8 nucleotides agree with TRBD2. With V trimmed by 4 bases and J by 4 bases, 8 bases remained unmatched. CDR3 size: 15 residues. CDR1 SGHRS and CDR2 YFSETQ come from the germline V gene. The CDR3 DNA sequence: TGCGCCAGCAGCACACCGGGACTAGTACCAGATACGCAGTATTTT. Its protein product is CASSTPGLVPDTQYF.

The chain couples TRBV18 to TRBJ1-2, with 8 bases identical to TRBD1. The junction had 5 bases not matched to a gene; V was cut back by 2 bases and J by 3 bases. The CDR3 runs to 15 residues. Per the germline V gene, CDR1 is KGHSH and CDR2 is LQKENI. Written as DNA, the CDR3 is TGTGCCAGCTCACCAGTGGACAGGGCGGACTATGGCTACACCTTC. It translates to CASSPVDRADYGYTF.

There are many counts of this clonotype. The chain links TRBV4-1 to TRBJ1-5; maybe TRBD1 (6 bases). CDR3 length: 17 residues. V was cut by 4 bases and J by 3 bases, with 19 bases left in between. Germline assignment: CDR1 MGHRA and CDR2 YSYEKL. The CDR3 region is CASSRSGTQPSNQPQHF. In DNA, the CDR3 is TGCGCCAGCAGCCGTAGCGGGACACAGCCATCCAATCAGCCCCAGCATTTT.

Many counts were recorded for this clonotype. The chain links TRBV20-1 to TRBJ2-5; 13 nucleotides match TRBD2. CDR1 DFQATT and CDR2 SNEGSKA come from the germline V gene (reference sequence). V lost 4 bases, J lost 2 bases, and 4 bases stayed unmatched. The CDR3 runs to 15 residues. CDR3 sequence reads: CSATGLAGLQETQYF. As DNA, the CDR3 is TGCAGTGCTACGGGACTAGCGGGGCTACAAGAGACCCAGTACTTC.

This clonotype was observed a few times. This chain joins TRBV20-1 and TRBJ1-2; D not certain. The V gene lost 6 bases and the J gene lost 4 bases, with 9 bases spanning the gap. Germline V gene data show CDR1 as DFQATT and CDR2 as SNEGSKA (reference sequence). The CDR3 consists of 11 residues. CDR3 in amino acids: CSAPRGYGYTF. CDR3 DNA: TGCAGTGCCCCTCGTGGCTATGGCTACACCTTC.

A remark on this clonotype: Its ends do not fully match the called genes, so a read error is possible. The rearrangement uses TRBV6-1 and TRBJ1-2; D unresolved. This CDR3 comprises 11 residues. From germline, CDR1 is MNHNS and CDR2 SASEGT. This CDR3 is CASSDSYSYTF. The CDR3 region has the DNA TGTGCCAGCAGTGACAGCTATAGCTACACCTTC.

This clonotype has at least ten counts. A read error may produce the germline difference seen at one junction end. V usage is TRBV10-3 and J usage is TRBJ2-7; TRBD1 matches 9 bases. Germline V CDR1 and CDR2: ENHRY, SYGVKD. This CDR3 has 14 amino acids. CDR3 in amino acids: CATHLGQGSHEQYF. CDR3 DNA: TGTGCCACCCATCTGGGACAGGGCTCCCACGAGCAGTACTTC.

The chain uses TRBV11-1 and TRBJ1-2, with D uncertain. V was pared by 5 bases and J by 1 base, with 11 bases between. Per the germline V gene, CDR1 is SGHAT and CDR2 is FQDESV (reference sequence). The CDR3 length is 14 residues. CDR3 sequence reads: CASSRQNNNYGYTF. DNA of the CDR3: TGTGCCAGCAGCCGCCAGAATAATAACTATGGCTACACCTTC.

This clonotype was seen ten or more times. V gene TRBV28 combines with J gene TRBJ1-1, with D possibly TRBD1 on 6 matching bases. The V gene's germline CDR1 is MDHEN and CDR2 SYDVKM. V lost 8 bases and J lost 6, with 31 bases in between. This CDR3 is 18 amino acids long. CDR3 sequence: CASPPPAGDFRGTPEAFF. The DNA of the CDR3 is TGTGCCAGCCCCCCGCCGGCAGGGGACTTCAGGGGTACGCCTGAAGCTTTCTTT.

This sequence joins TRBV20-1 and TRBJ2-3; 14 bases agree with TRBD2. The CDR3 loop spans 16 amino acids. The ends lost 5 bases at V and 6 bases at J; junction bases unmatched: 10. Germline-derived CDR1 and CDR2 are DFQATT and SNEGSKA (reference sequence). The CDR3 bases are TGCAGTGCTCCTTCCGGGACTAGCGGGAGTATGGATACGCAGTATTTT. Translating gives CSAPSGTSGSMDTQYF.

This clonotype was observed at least ten times. Written as DNA, the CDR3 is TGTGCCAGCAGCTTAAACTCTTGGCAGGGAAACAATGAGCAGTTCTTC. This gives the protein CASSLNSWQGNNEQFF. The chain has TRBV7-8 and TRBJ2-1; a weak D match, TRBD1 (5 bases). The CDR3 covers 16 residues. V was trimmed by 2 bases and J by 5 bases, leaving 16 bases between them. Germline V gene sequence: CDR1 SGHVS, CDR2 FQNEAQ.

This clonotype was seen at least ten times. The V and J genes are TRBV6-5 and TRBJ1-1; D is undetermined. The CDR3 covers 12 residues. V gave up 4 bases and J gave up 7 bases, with 10 bases separating them. Germline V CDR1 and CDR2: MNHEY, SVGAGI. Written as DNA, the CDR3 is TGTGCCAGCAGTTCCACAAGGAATGAAGCTTTCTTT. Residues: CASSSTRNEAFF.

This clonotype was recorded many times. J is TRBJ1-1 and V is TRBV7-2; tentatively, D is TRBD1 (6 bases). V lost 3 bases and J lost 4, with 12 bases in between. Germline assignment: CDR1 SGHTA and CDR2 FQGNSA. The CDR3 extends over 14 amino acids. The CDR3 sequence: CASSFYREGTEAFF. The CDR3 coding sequence is TGTGCCAGCAGCTTCTACAGGGAAGGCACTGAAGCTTTCTTT. Drawing the rest from reference TRBV7-2 and TRBJ1-1, the complete variable domain is GAGVSQSPSNKVTEKGKDVELRCDPISGHTALYWYRQSLGQGLEFLIYFQGNSAPDKSGLPSDRFSAERTGGSVSTLTIQRTQQEDSAVYLCASSFYREGTEAFFGQGTRLTVV.

This clonotype was picked up many times. The chain has TRBV7-8 and TRBJ1-1; 7 positions match TRBD1. The CDR3 runs 16 residues. CDR1 and CDR2 from the germline V gene are SGHVS and FQNEAQ. J lost 5 bases, V lost 0 bases, and 9 bases had no gene match. CDR3 sequence reads: CASSLATGTRNTEAFF. The DNA of the CDR3 is TGTGCCAGCAGCTTAGCGACAGGGACTAGGAATACTGAAGCTTTCTTT.

With respect to this clonotype: This may be a read error, as it is one base from a much larger clone. The chain employs TRBV5-5 and TRBJ2-1; TRBD1 aligns across 9 bases. CDR1 and CDR2 (germline): SGHKS, YYEKEE (reference sequence). The CDR3 covers 15 residues. CDR3 protein: CASGLEGQGYNEQFF. DNA of the CDR3: TGTGCCAGCGGCTTGGAGGGACAGGGCTACAATGAGCAGTTCTTC.